This TCR beta chain emerged from a study of T cell responses to AZD1222 COVID-19 vaccine. General observations from the study: Most donors were white British and more were female, and clonal diversity was possibly underestimated.

Worth noting for this clone: Its antigen remains unidentified.

This CDR3 is 14 amino acids long. V was clipped by 8 bases and J by 7 bases, with 18 bases between them. The V gene's germline CDR1 is LNHDA and CDR2 SQIVND (reference sequence). Measured with immunoSEQ multiplex PCR; TCRdb has only the in-frame clones, and not every one. The table shows roughly 150,000 clones, with more than 90% occurring only once. This TCR derives from an adult in good health. The chain carries TRBV19 and TRBJ1-5; D is undetermined. Sequencing used peripheral blood, obtained on day 0 of AZD1222 vaccination. CDR3 region: CASGPTGVRQPQHF. CDR3 in DNA: TGTGCCAGTGGCCCCACTGGAGTTAGGCAGCCCCAGCATTTT.